The clone carrying this T cell receptor beta chain was detected only a few times. The data stem from a study of blood T cell repertoires in COVID-19. In the authors' workflow: Counts of nucleated cells, estimated from reference gene primer amplification, were obtained. This table comes from immunoSEQ multiplex PCR, and its TCRdb copy is limited to in-frame clones, with some not included. For V, J and clone size, that table is used; D and trimming come from the DNA. The repertoire consists of roughly 120,000 clones, with approximately 71% occurring once and the leading ten covering 6.5% to 9%. This clonotype originated in a human donor in a cohort sampled during active COVID-19. Sequenced sample: peripheral blood.

CDR3 sequence: CASSSLTGGNQPQHF. The CDR3 bases are TGTGCCAGCAGTTCACTGACAGGGGGCAATCAGCCCCAGCATTTT. This sequence joins TRBV27 and TRBJ1-5; 8 nucleotides align to TRBD1. The CDR3 length is 15 residues. The junction had 4 bases not matched to a gene; V was cut back by 4 bases and J by 2 bases. Per germline, CDR1 MNHEY and CDR2 SMNVEV (reference sequence).